The source of this TCR beta chain is a study of intratumoral heterogeneity in liver cancer. Sequencing was performed with immunoSEQ multiplex PCR; in TCRdb, only in-frame clones are kept and a portion is missing. The sample has tens of thousands of clones; around 78% are singletons. Sampled areas showed no macroscopic necrosis or hemorrhage. This CDR3 has 15 amino acids. With 0 bases removed from V and 8 bases from J, the gap between germline ends came to 16 bases. Per germline, CDR1 MRHNA and CDR2 SNTAGT. The clonotype originates from a woman in her sixties or seventies with hepatocellular carcinoma. The material was tumor-adjacent normal tissue, obtained before any cancer treatment. The rearrangement links TRBV6-4 to TRBJ1-2; perhaps TRBD1 as D (5 bases). The CDR3 DNA is TGTGCCAGCAGTGACTCGAACAGGCCCAGGGTGGGCTACACCTTC. Its translation: CASSDSNRPRVGYTF.